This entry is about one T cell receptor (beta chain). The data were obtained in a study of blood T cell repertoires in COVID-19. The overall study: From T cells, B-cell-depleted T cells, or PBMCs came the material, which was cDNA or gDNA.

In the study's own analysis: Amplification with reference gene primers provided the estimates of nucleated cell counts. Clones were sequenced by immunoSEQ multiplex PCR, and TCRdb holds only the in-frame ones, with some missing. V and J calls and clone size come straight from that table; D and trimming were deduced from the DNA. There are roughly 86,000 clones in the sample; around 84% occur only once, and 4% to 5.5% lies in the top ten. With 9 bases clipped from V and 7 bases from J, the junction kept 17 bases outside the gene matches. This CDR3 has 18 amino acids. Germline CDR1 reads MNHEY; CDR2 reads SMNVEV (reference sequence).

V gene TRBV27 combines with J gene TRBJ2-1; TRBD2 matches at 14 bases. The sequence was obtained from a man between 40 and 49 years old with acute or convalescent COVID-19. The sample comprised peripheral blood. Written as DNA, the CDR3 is TGTGCCAGTCTAATCGGGACTAGCGGGAGTAGGGAACGAAATGAGCAGTTCTTC. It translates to CASLIGTSGSRERNEQFF.